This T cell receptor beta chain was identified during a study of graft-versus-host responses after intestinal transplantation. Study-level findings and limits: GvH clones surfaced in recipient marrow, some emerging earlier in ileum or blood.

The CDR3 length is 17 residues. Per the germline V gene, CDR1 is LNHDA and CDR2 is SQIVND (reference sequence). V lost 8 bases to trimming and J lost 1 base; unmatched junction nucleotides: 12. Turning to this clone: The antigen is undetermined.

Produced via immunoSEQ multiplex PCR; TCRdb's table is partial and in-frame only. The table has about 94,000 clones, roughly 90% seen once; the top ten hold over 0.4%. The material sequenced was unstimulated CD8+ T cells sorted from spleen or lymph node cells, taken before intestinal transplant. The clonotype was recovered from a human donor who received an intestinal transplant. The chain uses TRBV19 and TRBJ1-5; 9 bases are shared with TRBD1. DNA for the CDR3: TGTGCCAGTTCTTCCAGGACAGGGGTTTCAAGCAATCAGCCCCAGCATTTT. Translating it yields CASSSRTGVSSNQPQHF.